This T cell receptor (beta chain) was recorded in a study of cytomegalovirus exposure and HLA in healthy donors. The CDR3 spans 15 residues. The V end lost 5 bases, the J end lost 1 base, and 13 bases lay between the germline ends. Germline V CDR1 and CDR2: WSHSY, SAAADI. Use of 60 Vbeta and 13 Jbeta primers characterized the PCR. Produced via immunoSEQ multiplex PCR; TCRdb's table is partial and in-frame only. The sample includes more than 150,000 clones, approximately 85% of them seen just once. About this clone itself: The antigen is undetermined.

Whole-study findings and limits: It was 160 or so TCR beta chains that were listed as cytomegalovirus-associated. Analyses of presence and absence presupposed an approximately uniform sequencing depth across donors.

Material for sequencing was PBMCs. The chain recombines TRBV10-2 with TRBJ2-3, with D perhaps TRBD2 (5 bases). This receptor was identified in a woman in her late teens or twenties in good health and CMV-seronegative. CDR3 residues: CASSIPRGGTDTQYF. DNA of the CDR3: TGCGCCAGCAGTATCCCCCGGGGAGGCACAGATACGCAGTATTTT.